This T cell receptor (beta chain) originates from a study of blood T cell repertoires in COVID-19. Looking at the study overall: Samples of COVID-19 (acute and convalescent) were obtained from the United States, Italy and Spain.

Assignments of participants to cohorts depended upon their own reported clinical history. Two consecutive negative NP/OP PCR tests, clearance, or resolved symptoms defined Cohort 3 recovery. Original analysis: Amplification of reference gene primers was used by the study to estimate nucleated cell counts. Profiled with immunoSEQ multiplex PCR; TCRdb holds only in-frame clones, not every one. The D gene and trimming were derived from the DNA, and the V and J assignments and clone size from that table. The sample has approximately 390,000 clones, around nine tenths seen once. The germline V gene encodes CDR1 KGHSY and CDR2 FQNENV. The CDR3 runs to 15 residues. The germline V and J ends were trimmed by 0 bases and 6 bases, with 13 bases remaining between them.

This receptor was identified in a woman aged 45-65 years who had recovered from COVID-19. The chain joins TRBV16 to TRBJ2-3; TRBD2 is a possible D gene (6 bases). Sample: PBMCs or T cells enriched from blood (not recorded which). The CDR3 reads CASSQSRGSSDTQYF. The CDR3 nucleotides are TGTGCCAGCAGCCAATCACGGGGGTCCTCGGATACGCAGTATTTT.